These T cell receptor beta chains were read from a single sample in a study of PD-1 blockade in classical Hodgkin lymphoma. Repertoires were generated with immunoSEQ multiplex PCR, while TCRdb's copy carries only in-frame clones and drops some. The table includes fewer than 30,000 clones, under 90% detected once. The specimen comprised peripheral blood mononuclear cells (PBMCs), sampled before the fourth cycle of nivolumab. Source of these receptors: a human donor with classical Hodgkin lymphoma. The CDR3 runs from the conserved cysteine through the conserved F or W. A D gene is named only where the DNA matches it firmly. Part of the rows lack a size; the others show once, few, many or a class for expanded clones.

d_gene	j_gene	abundance	v_gene	CDR3nt	CDR3aa
NA	TRBJ2-3	NA	TRBV7-3	TGTGCCAGCAGCTTAACTGGGGGCACAGATACGCAGTATTTT	CASSLTGGTDTQYF
TRBD1	TRBJ1-2	NA	TRBV5-4	TGTGCCAGCAGCTTGGACAGGGGGCACTATGGCTACACCTTC	CASSLDRGHYGYTF
NA	TRBJ1-1	NA	TRBV5-3	TGTGCCAGAAGCTTGAGTGGAGGGTCAAAGACTGAAGCTTTCTTT	CARSLSGGSKTEAFF
NA	TRBJ1-2	NA	TRBV19	TGTGCCAGTAGTGAACCCGACAGGTTCTATGGCTACACCTTC	CASSEPDRFYGYTF
TRBD1	TRBJ2-7	NA	TRBV5-1	TGCGCGTCCGGACAGGGATCCCCCTACGAGCAGTACTTC	CASGQGSPYEQYF
NA	TRBJ1-5	NA	TRBV6-1	TGTGCCAGCGGAAGGGGGGCGAGGGAGGCTCAGCCCCAGCATTTT	CASGRGAREAQPQHF
NA	TRBJ2-1	NA	TRBV30	TGTGCCTGGACGCCACTCAATGAGCAGTTCTTC	CAWTPLNEQFF
NA	TRBJ1-6	NA	TRBV6-5	TGTGCCAGCAGTTCCACGGGGGAAAACGGTCGATCACCCCTCCACTTT	CASSSTGENGRSPLHF
NA	TRBJ2-1	once	TRBV14	TGTGCCAGCTGTCCCCAACCGGGGGTCGTCAATGAGCAGTTCTTC	CASCPQPGVVNEQFF
NA	TRBJ2-7	NA	TRBV19	TGTGCCAGTAGTATGGTCGGGTCCTCCTACGAGCAGTACTTC	CASSMVGSSYEQYF
NA	TRBJ2-1	NA	TRBV12-5	TGTGCTAGTGGTTTGGGTTTCCGGGAGCAGTTCTTC	CASGLGFREQFF
NA	TRBJ2-1	NA	TRBV6-5	TGTGCCAGCAGTTACGGGACTCTCAACAATGAGCAGTTCTTC	CASSYGTLNNEQFF
TRBD1	TRBJ1-1	NA	TRBV5-1	TGCGCCAGCAGTCTGGACAGGAGGAACACTGAAGCTTTCTTT	CASSLDRRNTEAFF
NA	TRBJ2-7	NA	TRBV7-9	TGTGCCAGCAGCTTGGGAGAGTACGAGCAGTACTTC	CASSLGEYEQYF
TRBD1	TRBJ1-5	once	TRBV18	TGTGCCAGCTCACTCGGGACAGCGAATCAGCCCCAGCATTTT	CASSLGTANQPQHF
NA	TRBJ1-1	NA	TRBV7-9	TGTGCCAGCACCCCTGGTTCACCTGAAGCTTTCTTT	CASTPGSPEAFF
NA	TRBJ2-1	NA	TRBV4-1	TGCGCCAGCAGCCAAGGTCCTTTGGCGCGGGCACAGTTCTTC	CASSQGPLARAQFF
NA	TRBJ1-1	NA	TRBV10-3	TGTGCCATCAGTGAACCGCGGGGTAACACTGAAGCTTTCTTT	CAISEPRGNTEAFF
TRBD2	TRBJ2-7	NA	TRBV4-2	TGTGCCAGCAGCCCTCAGGGGGGACTAGCTTTCGAGCAGTACTTC	CASSPQGGLAFEQYF
TRBD1	TRBJ2-6	NA	TRBV12-5	TGTGCTAGTGGTTCTGCTGGGACAGTATTCCACTCTGGGGCCAACGTCCTGACTTTC	CASGSAGTVFHSGANVLTF
NA	TRBJ2-7	NA	TRBV2	TGTGCCAGCAGTGATTACAGAGAATCCTACGAGCAGTACTTC	CASSDYRESYEQYF
NA	TRBJ1-1	NA	TRBV27	TGTGCCAGCAGTTTAGCCTTGAACACTGAAGCTTTCTTT	CASSLALNTEAFF
NA	TRBJ1-4	once	TRBV6-5	TGTGCCAGCAGTTTTACCGGGCCCGGAGGGCGAAAACTGTTTTTT	CASSFTGPGGRKLFF